A single sample gave rise to the 17 T cell receptor beta chains below, sequenced in a study of shared clonotypes between healthy human individuals. Positively selected for CCR7, the CD45RO-negative cells used as naive CD8 cells excluded terminally differentiated effector memory CD45RA+ cells. The table came from immunoSEQ multiplex PCR; TCRdb's copy has only in-frame clones and leaves some out. The sample shows over 2 million clones, about 95% of them seen only once. Source material: naive CD8+ T cells sorted from blood. The receptors here all came from a young man in good health.

This chain joins TRBV6-1 and TRBJ1-2; D is undetermined. The V end was cut by 8 bases, the J end by 2 bases, with 18 bases between. The V gene's germline CDR1 is MNHNS and CDR2 SASEGT. CDR3 length: 15 residues. The CDR3 sequence: CASWAVRYPNYGYTF. CDR3 nucleotides: TGTGCCAGCTGGGCAGTCAGGTACCCAAACTATGGCTACACCTTC.

The genes are TRBV7-9 and TRBJ1-3; no reliable D call. Germline assignment: CDR1 SEHNR and CDR2 FQNEAQ (reference sequence). CDR3 length equals 13 residues. The V gene lost 4 bases and the J gene lost 6 bases, with 10 bases spanning the gap. CDR3 bases: TGTGCCAGCAGCTCTCCTGGGGAAAACACCATATATTTT. It yields the protein CASSSPGENTIYF.

Worth noting for this clone: One end of the junction is discordant with germline, which a read error may explain. J is TRBJ2-7 and V is TRBV7-2; D might be TRBD1 or TRBD2, each matching 6 bases. Germline V gene sequence: CDR1 SGHTA, CDR2 FQGNSA. The CDR3 is 14 residues long. Written as DNA, the CDR3 is TGTGCCAGCAGCTTAGCTCAGGGGAGGAACGAGCGGTACTTC. Translation: CASSLAQGRNERYF.

Regarding this clone: The same CDR3 can be traced to other DNA sequences in this sample. The chain links TRBV5-4 to TRBJ2-7; 8 bases agree with TRBD1. Trimming at V came to 0 bases and at J to 2 bases, leaving 4 bases not matched to a gene. Germline V lookup: CDR1 SGHNT, CDR2 YYREEE (reference sequence). The CDR3 is 15 amino acids. CDR3 amino acids: CASSLGQGSTYEQYF. In nucleotides, the CDR3 is TGTGCCAGCAGCTTGGGACAGGGGTCGACCTACGAGCAGTACTTC.

This chain uses TRBV7-2 with TRBJ2-7; D is perhaps TRBD2 (5 bases). The CDR3 consists of 14 residues. CDR1 and CDR2 from the germline V gene are SGHTA and FQGNSA. The V and J ends lost 5 bases and 0 bases respectively, with 11 bases between them. The CDR3 loop is CASSTAVHSYEQYF. The CDR3 nucleotides are TGTGCCAGCAGCACAGCGGTTCACTCCTACGAGCAGTACTTC.

This sequence joins TRBV2 and TRBJ2-5; the D gene is possibly TRBD1 (5 bases). CDR1 and CDR2 (germline): SNHLY, FYNNEI. This CDR3 contains 12 residues. V was clipped by 10 bases and J by 2 bases, with 11 bases between them. The CDR3 DNA sequence: TGTGCCACCCTACAGGTTCAAGAGACCCAGTACTTC. Amino acids: CATLQVQETQYF.

The gene calls are TRBV5-4 and TRBJ2-7; D gene ambiguous. Germline CDR1 is SGHNT and CDR2 is YYREEE (reference sequence). The CDR3 length is 14 residues. Trimming shortened V by 3 bases and J by 4 bases, and 14 bases separated the two germline ends. Here the CDR3 DNA reads TGTGCCAGCAGCTCGGAAAAGACCCTATACGAGCAGTACTTC. Encoded protein: CASSSEKTLYEQYF.

The chain uses TRBV7-8 and TRBJ2-1, with 10 nucleotides matching TRBD2. The CDR3 extends over 15 amino acids. Germline CDR1 is SGHVS and CDR2 is FQNEAQ. V was clipped by 4 bases and J by 8 bases; unmatched bases: 8. Written as DNA, the CDR3 is TGTGCCAGCAGCTCTCCACCTAGCGGGAGCGATGAGCAGTTCTTC. Protein sequence: CASSSPPSGSDEQFF.

This sequence joins TRBV9 and TRBJ2-5, with D unclear. The germline V and J ends were trimmed by 0 bases and 5 bases, with 8 bases remaining between them. The CDR3 consists of 13 residues. Germline V gene lookup returns CDR1 SGDLS and CDR2 YYNGEE. In DNA form, the CDR3 reads TGTGCCAGCAGCGTAGAACCTTTCGAGACCCAGTACTTC. Translating it yields CASSVEPFETQYF.

This clone was recorded a few times. This chain joins TRBV10-3 and TRBJ2-2, with D tentatively TRBD1 or TRBD2 (5 bases each). V was pared by 8 bases and J by 3 bases, with 10 bases between. The CDR3 is 13 amino acids. Germline V lookup: CDR1 ENHRY, CDR2 SYGVKD. In nucleotides, the CDR3 is TGTGCCATCCGAGGGGAAGACACCGGGGAGCTGTTTTTT. It codes for CAIRGEDTGELFF.

The rearrangement uses TRBV15 and TRBJ1-2, with no clear D. Between the trimmed V and J ends, which lost 8 bases and 8 bases, there was a span of 24 bases. The CDR3 spans 15 residues. CDR1 is LNHNV and CDR2 is YYDKDF in the germline V gene (reference sequence). CDR3 in amino acids: CATSFPREKVGGYTF. In DNA form, the CDR3 reads TGTGCCACCTCCTTCCCCCGGGAAAAGGTGGGGGGCTACACCTTC.

The chain employs TRBV7-2 and TRBJ2-3; either TRBD1 or TRBD2 may supply D (5 bases each). From germline, CDR1 is SGHTA and CDR2 FQGNSA. Trimming cost V 4 bases and J 4 bases, with 27 bases left between them. The CDR3 is 19 residues long. CDR3 nucleotides: TGTGCCAGCAGCTCTCCGCTTGGGGACCTCCGCGGTAGGGCAGATACGCAGTATTTT. Protein: CASSSPLGDLRGRADTQYF. Full variable domain (rest looked up from reference TRBV7-2 and TRBJ2-3): GAGVSQSPSNKVTEKGKDVELRCDPISGHTALYWYRQSLGQGLEFLIYFQGNSAPDKSGLPSDRFSAERTGGSVSTLTIQRTQQEDSAVYLCASSSPLGDLRGRADTQYFGPGTRLTVL.

The J gene is TRBJ1-1, the V gene TRBV5-5, with unresolved D. The CDR3 sequence is 14 residues long. Looked up from germline, CDR1 is SGHKS and CDR2 is YYEKEE (reference sequence). The V end was cut by 1 base, the J end by 5 bases, with 12 bases between. The CDR3 DNA follows: TGTGCCAGCAGCTTGCGTCCGGGCTGGACTGAAGCTTTCTTT. This encodes CASSLRPGWTEAFF.

This clone was observed once. V gene TRBV7-8 combines with J gene TRBJ1-5; possible D gene TRBD1, 6 bases. This CDR3 is built from 15 residues. Trimming left V 3 bases short and J 7 bases short, with 16 bases between. Germline V gene sequence: CDR1 SGHVS, CDR2 FQNEAQ. Here the CDR3 reads CASSFRPGQGQPQHF. In DNA, the CDR3 is TGTGCCAGCAGCTTCCGGCCAGGCCAGGGGCAGCCCCAGCATTTT. The full variable domain, completed using reference TRBV7-8 and TRBJ1-5, is GAGVSQSPRYKVAKRGQDVALRCDPISGHVSLFWYQQALGQGPEFLTYFQNEAQLDKSGLPSDRFFAERPEGSVSTLKIQRTQQEDSAVYLCASSFRPGQGQPQHFGDGTRLSIL.

The rearrangement joins TRBV19 to TRBJ2-7; D is uncertain. V dropped 5 bases and J dropped 0 bases, with 8 bases sitting between them. CDR3 length: 13 residues. Germline V gives CDR1 LNHDA, CDR2 SQIVND (reference sequence). The CDR3 bases are TGTGCCAGTAGTTGGTCGTCCTCCTACGAGCAGTACTTC. Its translation: CASSWSSSYEQYF.

The V call is TRBV6-5, the J call TRBJ1-3, with D uncertain. This CDR3 comprises 14 residues. V lost 3 bases and J lost 0, with 6 bases in between. CDR1 is MNHEY, CDR2 SVGAGI, per germline. Here the CDR3 reads CASSYLPSGNTIYF. CDR3 DNA sequence: TGTGCCAGCAGTTATTTGCCCTCTGGAAACACCATATATTTT.

The genes are TRBV29-1 and TRBJ2-7; TRBD1 or TRBD2 may be the D gene (6 bases each). This CDR3 has 15 residues. The V end was cut by 3 bases, the J end by 0 bases, with 15 bases between. Germline V lookup: CDR1 SQVTM, CDR2 ANQGSEA. The CDR3 nucleotides are TGCAGCGTTGAGTTCGGGGGCAAGAGCTCCTACGAGCAGTACTTC. Amino acids: CSVEFGGKSSYEQYF.